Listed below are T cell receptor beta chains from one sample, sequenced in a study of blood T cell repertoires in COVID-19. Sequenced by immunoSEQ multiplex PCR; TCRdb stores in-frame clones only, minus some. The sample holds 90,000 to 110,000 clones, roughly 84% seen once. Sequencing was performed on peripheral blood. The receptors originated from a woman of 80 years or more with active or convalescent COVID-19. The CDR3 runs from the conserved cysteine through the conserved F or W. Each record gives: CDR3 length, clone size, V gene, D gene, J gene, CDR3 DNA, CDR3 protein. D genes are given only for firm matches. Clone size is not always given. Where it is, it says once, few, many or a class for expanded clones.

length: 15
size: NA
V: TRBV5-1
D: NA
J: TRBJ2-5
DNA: TGCGCCAGCAGCCCGGACCCCCAGGGACAAGAGACCCAGTACTTC
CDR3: CASSPDPQGQETQYF

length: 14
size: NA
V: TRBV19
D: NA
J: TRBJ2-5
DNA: TGTGCCAGTGTCAACCGGGACACTCCACGAATCCAGTACTTC
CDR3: CASVNRDTPRIQYF

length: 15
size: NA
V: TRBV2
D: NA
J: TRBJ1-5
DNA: TGTGCCAGCAGGAACCCACCTGGGGGCTCTCAGCCCCAGCATTTT
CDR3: CASRNPPGGSQPQHF

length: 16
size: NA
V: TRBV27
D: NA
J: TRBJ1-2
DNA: TGTGCCAGCAGTCGCGCCGCATTAAGCACTAACTATGGCTACACCTTC
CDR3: CASSRAALSTNYGYTF

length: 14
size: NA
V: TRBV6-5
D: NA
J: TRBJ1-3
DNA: TGTGCCAGCCGACAAGGCAGCTCTGGAAACACCATATATTTT
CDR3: CASRQGSSGNTIYF

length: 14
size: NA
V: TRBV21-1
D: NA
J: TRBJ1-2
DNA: TGTGCCAGCAGCAAGCGGGACCATCGCTATGGCTACACCTTC
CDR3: CASSKRDHRYGYTF

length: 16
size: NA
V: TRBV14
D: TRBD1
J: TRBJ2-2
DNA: TGTGCCAGCAGCTACCGGAGACAGGGGATCGCCGGGGAGCTGTTTTTT
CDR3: CASSYRRQGIAGELFF

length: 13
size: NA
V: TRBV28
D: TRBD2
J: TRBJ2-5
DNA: TGTGCCAGCCGCAAACCGGGACTAGTCCCCCAGTACTTC
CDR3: CASRKPGLVPQYF

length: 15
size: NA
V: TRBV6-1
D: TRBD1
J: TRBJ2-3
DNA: TGTGCCAGCAGTGACCCCGGGACAGGGACAGATACGCAGTATTTT
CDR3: CASSDPGTGTDTQYF

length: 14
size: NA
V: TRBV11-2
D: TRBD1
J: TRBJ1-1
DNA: TGTGCCAGCAGCTTTGACAGGGGGAACACTGAAGCTTTCTTT
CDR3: CASSFDRGNTEAFF

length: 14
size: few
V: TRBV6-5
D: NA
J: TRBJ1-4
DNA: TGTGCCAGCAGTTACCGGAATCGGGGTGAAAAACTGTTTTTT
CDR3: CASSYRNRGEKLFF

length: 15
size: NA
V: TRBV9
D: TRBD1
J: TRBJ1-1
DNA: TGTGCCAGCAGCCCCCGGACAGGCATGAACACTGAAGCTTTCTTT
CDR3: CASSPRTGMNTEAFF

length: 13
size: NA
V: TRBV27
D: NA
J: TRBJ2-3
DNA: TGTGCCAGCAAGTTTAGGGGGGGAGATACGCAGTATTTT
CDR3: CASKFRGGDTQYF

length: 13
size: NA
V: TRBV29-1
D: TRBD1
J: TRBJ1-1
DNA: TGCAGCACCAGGACAGGAGCCAACACTGAAGCTTTCTTT
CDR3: CSTRTGANTEAFF

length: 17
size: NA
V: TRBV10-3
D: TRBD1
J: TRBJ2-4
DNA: TGTGCCATCAAGCCAGATAAAGGACAGGGTTCCGAAAACATTCAGTACTTC
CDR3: CAIKPDKGQGSENIQYF

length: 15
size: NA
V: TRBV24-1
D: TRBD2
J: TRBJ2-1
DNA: TGTGCCACCAGCACCGGGACTAGCATAGCAAATGAGCAGTTCTTC
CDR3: CATSTGTSIANEQFF

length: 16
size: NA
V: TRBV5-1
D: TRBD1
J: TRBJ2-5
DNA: TGCGCCAGCAGCTTGGCGGGCAGGGGGTACCAAGAGACCCAGTACTTC
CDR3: CASSLAGRGYQETQYF